These T cell receptor beta chains were read from a single sample in a study of blood T cell repertoires in COVID-19. Profiling relied on immunoSEQ multiplex PCR, and the TCRdb table lists in-frame clones only, not all of them. The table lists approximately 80,000 clones, 60% to 85% of them singletons. Sequenced input: peripheral blood. These receptors were obtained from a human donor in a cohort sampled during active COVID-19. The CDR3 runs from the conserved cysteine through the conserved F or W. Fields, in order: V gene, clone size, J gene, D gene, CDR3 DNA, CDR3 protein. A D gene is named only where the DNA matches it firmly. Only some rows state a clone size, as once, few, many or a class for expanded clones.

TRBV7-2	.	TRBJ2-5	TRBD2	TGTGCCAGCAGCAATCGGACTAGCTGGAAGACCCAGTACTTC	CASSNRTSWKTQYF
TRBV3-1/TRBV3-2	few	TRBJ1-1	.	TGTGCCAGCAGTATAGGGGCGGACACTGAAGCTTTCTTT	CASSIGADTEAFF
TRBV10-3	.	TRBJ1-2	.	TGTGCCATCAGTGGCAGGGAGGAAAACTATGGCTACACCTTC	CAISGREENYGYTF
TRBV5-1	.	TRBJ2-7	TRBD1	TGCGCCAGCAGCTCGACAGGGGGGATTTACGAGCAGTACTTC	CASSSTGGIYEQYF
TRBV7-9	.	TRBJ1-2	.	TGTGCCAGCAGCCCCGGGATCTATGGCTACACCTTC	CASSPGIYGYTF
TRBV7-9	once	TRBJ2-2	TRBD2	TGTGCCAGCAGCATCCGGGCTATGGCGGGGGGTAACACCGGGGAGCTGTTTTTT	CASSIRAMAGGNTGELFF
TRBV4-3	.	TRBJ1-6	TRBD1	TGCGCCAGCAGCCAAGATTCGACAGGGGGCCTTAATTCACCCCTCCACTTT	CASSQDSTGGLNSPLHF
TRBV18	.	TRBJ2-7	.	TGTGCCAGCTCACCCGCTTCTAGCCCAGGGGTTTCCGAGCAGTACTTC	CASSPASSPGVSEQYF
TRBV9	once	TRBJ2-3	.	TGTGCCAGCAGCGTAGGAGGGGGCGGGGCAGATACGCAGTATTTT	CASSVGGGGADTQYF
TRBV6-6	few	TRBJ1-6	TRBD1	TGTGCCAGCAGTGGCCCGACAGGGAATTCACCCCTCCACTTT	CASSGPTGNSPLHF
TRBV4-1	.	TRBJ2-7	.	TGCGCCAGCAGCCAAGACGGGCAGGGCCGCTACGAGCAGTACTTC	CASSQDGQGRYEQYF
TRBV4-3	once	TRBJ2-1	.	TGCGCCAGCAGCCAAGAACCCACAGGGTGGTCCTACAATGAGCAGTTCTTC	CASSQEPTGWSYNEQFF
TRBV5-1	.	TRBJ2-4	.	TGCGCCAGCGGAGACCCGGCGGGTGGCAAAAACATTCAGTACTTC	CASGDPAGGKNIQYF
TRBV7-3	.	TRBJ2-3	TRBD2	TGTGCCAGCAGCTTAGCGGGGGGCTACGATACGCAGTATTTT	CASSLAGGYDTQYF
TRBV5-1	.	TRBJ1-2	.	TGCGCCAGCAGCTTTACCCCGGGACTGATGTATGGCTACACCTTC	CASSFTPGLMYGYTF
TRBV2	.	TRBJ1-2	TRBD1	TGTGCCAGCAGTAGAGACAGGGGGCAGGGCTACACCTTC	CASSRDRGQGYTF
TRBV18	.	TRBJ2-5	TRBD2	TGTGCCAGCTCACCTGGGCAACGGGGGGGTACGGAGACCCAGTACTTC	CASSPGQRGGTETQYF
TRBV2	.	TRBJ1-3	TRBD1	TGTGCCAGCAGTGAAGGGACAGGGGGTTCCGGAAACACCATATATTTT	CASSEGTGGSGNTIYF
TRBV7-2	few	TRBJ1-1	TRBD1	TGTGCCAGCAGCTTGGACAGGATCAACACTGAAGCTTTCTTT	CASSLDRINTEAFF
TRBV4-1	.	TRBJ2-7	TRBD1	TGCGCCAGCAGCTCGCGACAGGGGGGTTCCTACGAGCAGTACTTC	CASSSRQGGSYEQYF
TRBV4-1	.	TRBJ2-6	TRBD1	TGCGCCAGCAGCTACGGGACAGGGGGCACAGGGGCCAACGTCCTGACTTTC	CASSYGTGGTGANVLTF
TRBV19	.	TRBJ2-1	TRBD2	TGTGCCAGTAGTATATTAGCGGGGGGAAACAATGAGCAGTTCTTC	CASSILAGGNNEQFF
TRBV9	.	TRBJ1-1	.	TGTGCCAGCAGCCCCCGGGGAGCGATGAACACTGAAGCTTTCTTT	CASSPRGAMNTEAFF
TRBV3-1/TRBV3-2	.	TRBJ2-3	.	TGTGCCAGCAGACCCCGGGGAGCGGCAGATACGCAGTATTTT	CASRPRGAADTQYF
TRBV4-3	.	TRBJ2-1	TRBD2	TGCGCCAGCAGCCAAGGTCTAGCGGGGGGGCCTAGAGGGCAGTTCTTC	CASSQGLAGGPRGQFF
TRBV6-1	.	TRBJ2-7	TRBD1	TGTGCCAGCAGTGAACCGGGACAGCTCTCCTACGAGCAGTACTTC	CASSEPGQLSYEQYF
TRBV7-8	.	TRBJ1-2	.	TGTGCCAGCAGCTTAGGACCTATCGGGTCCTATGGCTACACCTTC	CASSLGPIGSYGYTF
TRBV5-4	.	TRBJ2-3	.	TGTGCCAGCAGCTTGAAGGGGCGCGCAGATACGCAGTATTTT	CASSLKGRADTQYF
TRBV19	.	TRBJ2-7	.	TGTGCCAATCCGGGGAGCAACGAGCAGTACTTC	CANPGSNEQYF
TRBV10-3	.	TRBJ2-3	TRBD1	TGTGCCAAGAGCAGGGGGCTTACAGATACGCAGTATTTT	CAKSRGLTDTQYF
TRBV14	.	TRBJ2-3	.	TGTGCCAGCAGCCAAGGTGCTAGAAGCGCTACGCAGTATTTT	CASSQGARSATQYF
TRBV5-1	few	TRBJ1-6	.	TGCGCCAGCACCGAACAGGGTAACAATTCACCCCTCCACTTT	CASTEQGNNSPLHF
TRBV2	.	TRBJ2-5	.	TGTGCCAGCACGGTCCAAGAGACCCAGTACTTC	CASTVQETQYF
TRBV10-3	.	TRBJ2-4	TRBD1	TGTGCCATCAGTGAGCCTTCGACAGGGGATATTAACATTCAGTACTTC	CAISEPSTGDINIQYF
TRBV7-2	.	TRBJ1-1	.	TGTGCCAGCAGCTTTTTGTCATTACTTAACACTGAAGCTTTCTTT	CASSFLSLLNTEAFF
TRBV15	.	TRBJ2-1	.	TGTGCCACCAGCAGAGATTTAAGGGGTGAGCAGTTCTTC	CATSRDLRGEQFF
TRBV28	.	TRBJ1-3	.	TGTGCCATCGGCGGGAGGTCTGGAAACACCATATATTTT	CAIGGRSGNTIYF
TRBV18	.	TRBJ2-5	TRBD1	TGTGCCAGCTCACCGTCCGGCGACAGGGGACACTTC	CASSPSGDRGHF
TRBV7-9	few	TRBJ2-3	TRBD2	TGTGCCAGCGCCTTGGGCGGGGGGGGCACAGATACGCAGTATTTT	CASALGGGGTDTQYF
TRBV7-8	few	TRBJ1-5	TRBD1	TGTGCCAGCAGCCGTCTGTGGGGACAGGGATATCAGCCCCAGCATTTT	CASSRLWGQGYQPQHF
TRBV29-1	.	TRBJ1-2	.	TGCAGCGTTGGATGGGACACCTATGGCTACACCTTC	CSVGWDTYGYTF
TRBV19	.	TRBJ1-2	TRBD1	TGTGCCAGTAGTCGGACAGGGAAGGACGGCTACACCTTC	CASSRTGKDGYTF
TRBV7-8	once	TRBJ1-2	.	TGTGCCAGCAGCTTAGACAGGGCCGTCTATGGCTACACCTTC	CASSLDRAVYGYTF
TRBV5-5	.	TRBJ2-7	.	TGTGCCAGCTCCGCCCCGACATTTCCTTACGAGCAGTACTTC	CASSAPTFPYEQYF
TRBV5-4	.	TRBJ1-1	TRBD1	TGTGCCAGCAGCTTGCTGGGCAGGGGGCTTACTGAAGCTTTCTTT	CASSLLGRGLTEAFF
TRBV5-1	.	TRBJ2-5	TRBD1	TGCGCCAGCAGCTTCCAGGGGGCACAAGAGACCCAGTACTTC	CASSFQGAQETQYF
TRBV5-1	.	TRBJ1-5	TRBD1	TGCGCCAGCAGTACGGGACAGGGAAGCAATCAGCCCCAGCATTTT	CASSTGQGSNQPQHF